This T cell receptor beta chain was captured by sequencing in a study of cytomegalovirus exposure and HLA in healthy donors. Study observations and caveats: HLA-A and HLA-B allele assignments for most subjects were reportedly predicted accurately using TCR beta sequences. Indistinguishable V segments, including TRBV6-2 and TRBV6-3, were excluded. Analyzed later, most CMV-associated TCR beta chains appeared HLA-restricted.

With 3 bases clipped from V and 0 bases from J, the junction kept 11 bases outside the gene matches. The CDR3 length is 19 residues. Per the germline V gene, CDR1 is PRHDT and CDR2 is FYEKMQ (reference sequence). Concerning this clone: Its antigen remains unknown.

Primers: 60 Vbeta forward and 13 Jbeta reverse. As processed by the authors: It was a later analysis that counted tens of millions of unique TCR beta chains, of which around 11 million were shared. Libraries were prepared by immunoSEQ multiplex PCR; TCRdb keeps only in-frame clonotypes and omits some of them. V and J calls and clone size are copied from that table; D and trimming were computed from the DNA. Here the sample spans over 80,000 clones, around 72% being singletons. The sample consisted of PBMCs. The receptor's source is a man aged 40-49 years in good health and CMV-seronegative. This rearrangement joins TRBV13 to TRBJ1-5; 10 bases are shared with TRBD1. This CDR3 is CASSFPGQGGQYSNQPQHF. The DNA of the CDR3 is TGTGCCAGCAGCTTTCCCGGACAGGGGGGTCAATATAGCAATCAGCCCCAGCATTTT.